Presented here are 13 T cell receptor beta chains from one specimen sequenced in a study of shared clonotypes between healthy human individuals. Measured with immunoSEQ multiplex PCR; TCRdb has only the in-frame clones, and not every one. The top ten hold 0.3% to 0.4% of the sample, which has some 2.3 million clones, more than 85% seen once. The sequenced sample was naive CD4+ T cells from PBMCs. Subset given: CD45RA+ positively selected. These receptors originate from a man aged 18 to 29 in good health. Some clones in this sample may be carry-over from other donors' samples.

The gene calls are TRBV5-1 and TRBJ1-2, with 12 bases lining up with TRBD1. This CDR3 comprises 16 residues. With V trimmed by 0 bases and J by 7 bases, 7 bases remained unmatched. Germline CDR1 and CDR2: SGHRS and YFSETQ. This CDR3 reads CASSLEGQGALGGYTF. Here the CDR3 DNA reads TGCGCCAGCAGCTTGGAGGGACAGGGGGCGCTCGGTGGCTACACCTTC.

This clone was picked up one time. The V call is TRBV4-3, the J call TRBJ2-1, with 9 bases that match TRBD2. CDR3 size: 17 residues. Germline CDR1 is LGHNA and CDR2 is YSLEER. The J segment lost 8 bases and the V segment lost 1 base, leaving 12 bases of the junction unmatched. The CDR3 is CASSQGLLAGQVHEQFF. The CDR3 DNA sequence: TGCGCCAGCAGCCAAGGCCTACTAGCGGGTCAGGTCCATGAGCAGTTCTTC.

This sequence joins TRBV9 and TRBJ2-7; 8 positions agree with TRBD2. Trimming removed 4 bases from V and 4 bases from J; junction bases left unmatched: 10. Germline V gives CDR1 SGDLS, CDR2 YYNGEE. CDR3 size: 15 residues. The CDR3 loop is CASSPGGGIWYEQYF. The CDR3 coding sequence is TGTGCCAGCAGCCCCGGGGGGGGAATATGGTACGAGCAGTACTTC.

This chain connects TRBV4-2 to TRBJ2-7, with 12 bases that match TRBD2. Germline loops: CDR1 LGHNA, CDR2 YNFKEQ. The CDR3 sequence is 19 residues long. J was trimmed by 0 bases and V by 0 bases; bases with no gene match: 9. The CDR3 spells CASSQDATSGSLFSYEQYF. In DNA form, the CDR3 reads TGTGCCAGCAGCCAAGATGCGACTAGCGGGAGTCTCTTCTCCTACGAGCAGTACTTC.

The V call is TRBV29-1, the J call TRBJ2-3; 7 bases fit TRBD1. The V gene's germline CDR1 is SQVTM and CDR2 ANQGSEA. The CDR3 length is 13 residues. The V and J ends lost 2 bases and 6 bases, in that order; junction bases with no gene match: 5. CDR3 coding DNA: TGCAGCGTTGAAAAGTCAGGGGGTGATACGCAGTATTTT. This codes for CSVEKSGGDTQYF.

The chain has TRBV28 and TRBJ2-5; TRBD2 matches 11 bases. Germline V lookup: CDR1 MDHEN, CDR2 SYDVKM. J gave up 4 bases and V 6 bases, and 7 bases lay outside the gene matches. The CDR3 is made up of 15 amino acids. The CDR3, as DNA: TGTGCCAGCAGCCTTAGCGGGAGGGCCCGAGAGACCCAGTACTTC. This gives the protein CASSLSGRARETQYF.

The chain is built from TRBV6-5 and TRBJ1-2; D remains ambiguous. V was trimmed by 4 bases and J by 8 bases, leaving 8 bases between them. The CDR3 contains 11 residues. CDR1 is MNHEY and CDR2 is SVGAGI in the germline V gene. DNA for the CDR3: TGTGCCAGCAGTTCCATTGGAGGCTACACCTTC. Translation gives CASSSIGGYTF.

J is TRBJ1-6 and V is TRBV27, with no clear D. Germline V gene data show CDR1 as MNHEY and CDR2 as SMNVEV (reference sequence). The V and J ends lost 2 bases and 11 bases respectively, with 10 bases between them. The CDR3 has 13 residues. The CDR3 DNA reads TGTGCCAGCAGTTTAGGACTCATTACACCCCTCCACTTT. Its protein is CASSLGLITPLHF.

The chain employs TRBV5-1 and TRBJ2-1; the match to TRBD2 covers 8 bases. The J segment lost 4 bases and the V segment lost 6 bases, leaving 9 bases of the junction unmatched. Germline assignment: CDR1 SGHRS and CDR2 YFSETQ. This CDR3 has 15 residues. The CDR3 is CASTLTSVTYNEQFF. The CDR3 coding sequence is TGCGCCAGCACCCTGACTAGCGTAACTTACAATGAGCAGTTCTTC. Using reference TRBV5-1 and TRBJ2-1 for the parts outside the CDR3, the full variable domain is KAGVTQTPRYLIKTRGQQVTLSCSPISGHRSVSWYQQTPGQGLQFLFEYFSETQRNKGNFPGRFSGRQFSNSRSEMNVSTLELGDSALYLCASTLTSVTYNEQFFGPGTRLTVL.

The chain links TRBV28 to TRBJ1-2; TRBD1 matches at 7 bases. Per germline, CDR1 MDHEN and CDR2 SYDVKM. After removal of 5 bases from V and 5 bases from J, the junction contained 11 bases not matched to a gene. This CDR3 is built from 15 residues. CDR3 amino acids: CASSPQGQRQYGYTF. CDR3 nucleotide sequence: TGTGCCAGCAGTCCCCAGGGACAGAGGCAGTATGGCTACACCTTC.

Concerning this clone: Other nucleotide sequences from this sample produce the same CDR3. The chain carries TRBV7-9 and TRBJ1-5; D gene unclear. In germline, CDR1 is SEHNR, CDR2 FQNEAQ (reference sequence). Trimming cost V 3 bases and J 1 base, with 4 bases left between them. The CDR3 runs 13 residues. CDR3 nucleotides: TGTGCCAGCAGCTTCGACAGCAATCAGCCCCAGCATTTT. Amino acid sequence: CASSFDSNQPQHF.

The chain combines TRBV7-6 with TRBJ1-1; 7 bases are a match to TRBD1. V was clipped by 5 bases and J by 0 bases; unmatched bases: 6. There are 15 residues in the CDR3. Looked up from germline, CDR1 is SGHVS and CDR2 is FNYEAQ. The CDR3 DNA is TGTGCCAGCAGCCCAAGACAGGGACTGAACACTGAAGCTTTCTTT. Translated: CASSPRQGLNTEAFF.

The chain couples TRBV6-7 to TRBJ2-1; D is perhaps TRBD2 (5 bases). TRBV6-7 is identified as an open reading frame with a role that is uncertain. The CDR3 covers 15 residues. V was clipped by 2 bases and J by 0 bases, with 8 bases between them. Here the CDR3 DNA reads TGTGCCAGCAGTTACGTGGGAGTCTCCTACAATGAGCAGTTCTTC. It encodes CASSYVGVSYNEQFF.